The 17 T cell receptor beta chains presented below share a single source sample, sequenced in a study of cytomegalovirus exposure and HLA in healthy donors. 60 Vbeta and 13 Jbeta primers were used in PCR. Repertoires were generated with immunoSEQ multiplex PCR, while TCRdb's copy carries only in-frame clones and drops some. The sample holds around 150,000 clones, around 85% seen once. Sequencing input: PBMCs. The origin of the receptors is a man aged 35 to 55 in good health and CMV-seronegative.

This chain connects TRBV7-8 to TRBJ2-3; tentatively, D is TRBD1 (6 bases). Germline CDR1 is SGHVS and CDR2 is FQNEAQ. Trimming shortened V by 1 base and J by 2 bases, and 16 bases separated the two germline ends. CDR3 size: 17 residues. The CDR3 region is CASSLGEIRGLTDTQYF. The CDR3, as DNA: TGTGCCAGCAGCTTAGGAGAAATCAGGGGCCTCACAGATACGCAGTATTTT.

CDR3 coding DNA: TGTGCCAGCAGCTCCCCGGCCGAACAGGCCTATGGCTACACCTTC. It codes for CASSSPAEQAYGYTF. This chain links TRBV5-4 with TRBJ1-2; D might be TRBD1 (5 bases). This CDR3 is 15 amino acids long. CDR1 is SGHNT, CDR2 YYREEE, per germline (reference sequence). Deletions cut 3 bases from V and 4 bases from J, with 16 bases between.

The chain employs TRBV5-1 and TRBJ1-6; no clear D. The V gene lost 1 base and the J gene lost 6 bases, with 5 bases spanning the gap. The germline gives CDR1 SGHRS, CDR2 YFSETQ. This CDR3 is 13 amino acids long. CDR3 DNA: TGCGCCAGCAGCTTGTCCCTTAATTCACCCCTCCACTTT. It yields the protein CASSLSLNSPLHF.

The table lists this clone with a few counts. CDR3 DNA sequence: TGTGCCAGCACCTCCACTCGGGATACGCAGTATTTT. It codes for CASTSTRDTQYF. The rearrangement joins TRBV6-5 to TRBJ2-3; D ambiguous. V was pared by 7 bases and J by 6 bases, with 11 bases between. This CDR3 comprises 12 residues. CDR1 is MNHEY and CDR2 is SVGAGI in the germline V gene.

The chain carries TRBV28 and TRBJ1-1; D is possibly TRBD1 (6 bases). Trimming pared 7 bases from V and 9 bases from J, leaving 18 bases between. Germline-derived CDR1 and CDR2 are MDHEN and SYDVKM. The CDR3 totals 13 residues. The CDR3 loop reads CASIKSGQFKAFF. The CDR3 DNA is TGTGCCAGCATCAAATCGGGACAATTTAAAGCTTTCTTT.

J is TRBJ1-5 and V is TRBV7-2; possibly TRBD1 for D (6 bases). Looked up from germline, CDR1 is SGHTA and CDR2 is FQGNSA. Trimming shortened V by 6 bases and J by 0 bases, and 12 bases separated the two germline ends. This CDR3 is built from 15 residues. The CDR3 reads CASRPTGFSNQPQHF. In DNA form, the CDR3 reads TGTGCCAGCAGACCGACAGGCTTTAGCAATCAGCCCCAGCATTTT.

The chain couples TRBV27 to TRBJ2-7; 10 positions agree with TRBD2. CDR3 length: 13 residues. Germline V CDR1 and CDR2: MNHEY, SMNVEV (reference sequence). CDR3 sequence: CVVSGGTPYEQYF. Here the CDR3 DNA reads TGTGTCGTTAGCGGGGGGACCCCCTACGAGCAGTACTTC.

The rearrangement uses TRBV6-6 and TRBJ2-3; 10 bases agree with TRBD1. The length of the CDR3 is 15 residues. V shed 5 bases, J shed 2 bases, and the junction held 4 bases outside the gene matches. Looked up from germline, CDR1 is MNHNY and CDR2 is SVGAGI (reference sequence). Written as DNA, the CDR3 is TGTGCCAGCAGTCGGGGGACAGGGGACACAGATACGCAGTATTTT. Translation gives CASSRGTGDTDTQYF.

This clone was recorded a few times. The chain joins TRBV27 to TRBJ2-1; a possible D gene is TRBD2 (6 bases). The CDR3 is 13 residues long. Germline-derived CDR1 and CDR2 are MNHEY and SMNVEV (reference sequence). The germline V and J ends were trimmed by 2 bases and 7 bases, with 9 bases remaining between them. The chain's CDR3 is CASSLGGWNEQFF. The CDR3 DNA sequence: TGTGCCAGCAGTTTAGGAGGGTGGAATGAGCAGTTCTTC.

This chain uses TRBV19 with TRBJ1-4; D gene unclear. The CDR3 is made up of 17 amino acids. CDR1 LNHDA and CDR2 SQIVND come from the germline V gene (reference sequence). V lost 7 bases, J lost 0 bases, and 18 bases lay in between. CDR3 loop: CASNSRWEGATNEKLFF. The CDR3, as DNA: TGTGCCAGTAATTCCCGGTGGGAGGGTGCAACTAATGAAAAACTGTTTTTT. The full variable domain, completed using reference TRBV19 and TRBJ1-4, is DGGITQSPKYLFRKEGQNVTLSCEQNLNHDAMYWYRQDPGQGLRLIYYSQIVNDFQKGDIAEGYSVSREKKESFPLTVTSAQKNPTAFYLCASNSRWEGATNEKLFFGSGTQLSVL.

The CDR3 is CASRPKGLAGGNEQFF. In DNA form, the CDR3 reads TGTGCCAGCAGACCCAAGGGACTAGCGGGGGGAAATGAGCAGTTCTTC. V gene TRBV2 combines with J gene TRBJ2-1; 15 bases agree with TRBD2. Germline trimming cut 6 bases from V and 7 bases from J; bases unmatched to any gene: 7. The CDR3 consists of 16 residues. Germline V gene lookup returns CDR1 SNHLY and CDR2 FYNNEI.

This clone was recorded a few times. The CDR3 sequence is CAVQTVMNTEAFF. The CDR3 DNA sequence: TGTGCCGTTCAGACAGTGATGAACACTGAAGCTTTCTTT. This sequence joins TRBV10-3 and TRBJ1-1; a possible D gene is TRBD1 (5 bases). Between the trimmed V and J ends, which lost 11 bases and 0 bases, there was a span of 13 bases. Germline V gene lookup returns CDR1 ENHRY and CDR2 SYGVKD. The CDR3 spans 13 residues.

The rearrangement uses TRBV2 and TRBJ2-1; maybe TRBD2 (6 bases). Germline V gene data show CDR1 as SNHLY and CDR2 as FYNNEI. This CDR3 is built from 15 residues. The V and J ends lost 4 bases and 1 base respectively, with 11 bases between them. CDR3 nucleotides: TGTGCCAGCAGTGGGGGCGGGGTGTCCTACAATGAGCAGTTCTTC. Its protein is CASSGGGVSYNEQFF.

Only a few counts were recorded for this clone. This sequence joins TRBV30 and TRBJ2-5; 7 bases match TRBD1. This CDR3 spans 12 amino acids. Germline CDR1 GTSNPN, CDR2 SVGIG (reference sequence). The ends lost 3 bases at V and 4 bases at J; junction bases unmatched: 2. The CDR3 here is CAWRAGGETQYF. The DNA of the CDR3 is TGTGCCTGGAGGGCAGGGGGAGAGACCCAGTACTTC. Together with reference TRBV30 and TRBJ2-5, the CDR3 gives the full variable domain: SQTIHQWPATLVQPVGSPLSLECTVEGTSNPNLYWYRQAAGRGLQLLFYSVGIGQISSEVPQNLSASRPQDRQFILSSKKLLLSDSGFYLCAWRAGGETQYFGPGTRLLVL.

The chain carries TRBV7-2 and TRBJ1-2, with D possibly matching TRBD1 (5 bases). The V and J ends lost 5 bases and 4 bases respectively, with 8 bases between them. The CDR3 consists of 12 residues. Germline assignment: CDR1 SGHTA and CDR2 FQGNSA. CDR3 bases: TGTGCCAGCAGCCAAACAGGCTATGGCTACACCTTC. Protein: CASSQTGYGYTF.

The rearrangement uses TRBV9 and TRBJ2-5; TRBD1 agrees at 8 bases. With V trimmed by 3 bases and J by 4 bases, 11 bases remained unmatched. Germline V gives CDR1 SGDLS, CDR2 YYNGEE. The CDR3 extends over 16 amino acids. The CDR3 nucleotides read TGTGCCAGCAGCGGACAGGGGCCCGGCCTAGGAGAGACCCAGTACTTC. Protein sequence: CASSGQGPGLGETQYF. Filled out from reference TRBV9 and TRBJ2-5, the complete variable domain reads DSGVTQTPKHLITATGQRVTLRCSPRSGDLSVYWYQQSLDQGLQFLIQYYNGEERAKGNILERFSAQQFPDLHSELNLSSLELGDSALYFCASSGQGPGLGETQYFGPGTRLLVL.

This rearrangement joins TRBV4-1 to TRBJ2-7; D is unresolved. The CDR3 spans 16 residues. V dropped 1 base and J dropped 5 bases, with 18 bases sitting between them. The germline CDR1 and CDR2 sequences are MGHRA and YSYEKL. DNA of the CDR3: TGCGCCAGCAGCCAAGTACTCCGGGTAAGAGGCCACGAGCAGTACTTC. Its protein is CASSQVLRVRGHEQYF.